The 28 T cell receptor beta chains below come from one sample, sequenced in a study of cytomegalovirus exposure and HLA in healthy donors (dated by TCRdb to about 2017). The library was generated by the immunoSEQ multiplex PCR assay. For the multiplex PCR, a mixture combining 60 forward primers for TCR Vbeta segments and 13 reverse primers for TCR Jbeta segments was used. The source is immuneACCESS, and TCRdb retained only in-frame sequences with V and J called. Part of the clones is not carried over; for the studies checked, unresolved V genes explain less than half of this, and the remainder is unexplained. For this sample there are about 78,000 clones; around 70% appear just once. The ten most abundant clones make up around 10% of the sample. The sample was PBMCs. These receptors all stem from a woman aged 40 to 50 in good health and CMV-seropositive.

The table lists this clone with a few counts. This chain joins TRBV4-1 and TRBJ1-1; 10 bases are shared with TRBD1. Trimming cost V 3 bases and J 10 bases; bases outside gene matches: 8. Germline CDR1 reads MGHRA; CDR2 reads YSYEKL. This CDR3 contains 14 residues. The CDR3 sequence is CASSQDRGLIVAFF. In DNA, the CDR3 is TGCGCCAGCAGCCAGGACAGGGGGTTAATTGTAGCTTTCTTT.

This sequence joins TRBV5-4 and TRBJ1-5; 9 bases line up with TRBD1. The V segment lost 4 bases and the J segment 4 bases; nucleotides outside the gene matches: 6. Germline V gene lookup returns CDR1 SGHNT and CDR2 YYREEE (reference sequence). The length of the CDR3 is 15 residues. The CDR3: CASSAGTGKNQPQHF. The CDR3 nucleotides read TGTGCCAGCAGCGCCGGGACAGGGAAAAATCAGCCCCAGCATTTT.

This chain uses TRBV6-6 with TRBJ1-1, with 7 bases fitting TRBD1. The junction had 5 bases not matched to a gene; V was cut back by 4 bases and J by 3 bases. Per the germline V gene, CDR1 is MNHNY and CDR2 is SVGAGI (reference sequence). The CDR3 covers 14 residues. DNA of the CDR3: TGTGCCAGCAGTTCCTCACAGGGGCACACTGAAGCTTTCTTT. This codes for CASSSSQGHTEAFF.

In this sample, this clone turned up many times. The chain uses TRBV6-5 and TRBJ1-1, with TRBD1 identical over 10 bases. CDR1 and CDR2 (germline): MNHEY, SVGAGI. This CDR3 is built from 14 residues. V gave up 2 bases and J gave up 3 bases; unmatched junction bases: 0. The CDR3 loop reads CASSYGTGDTEAFF. The CDR3 nucleotides read TGTGCCAGCAGTTACGGGACAGGGGACACTGAAGCTTTCTTT.

The rearrangement uses TRBV19 and TRBJ2-4, with D perhaps matching TRBD2 (5 bases). Trimming took 3 bases from V and 1 from J, leaving 10 bases between them. The CDR3 consists of 15 residues. Germline CDR1 is LNHDA and CDR2 is SQIVND (reference sequence). The chain's CDR3 is CASSIGRAAKNIQYF. The CDR3 DNA reads TGTGCCAGTAGTATCGGGCGGGCGGCCAAAAACATTCAGTACTTC.

This rearrangement joins TRBV6-5 to TRBJ2-7, with 9 bases that match TRBD1. The J segment lost 1 base and the V segment lost 6 bases, leaving 7 bases of the junction unmatched. The CDR3 has 15 amino acids. CDR1 MNHEY and CDR2 SVGAGI come from the germline V gene. The CDR3 nucleotides are TGTGCCAGCAGCATGGGACAGGGATCTTCCTACGAGCAGTACTTC. Its protein is CASSMGQGSSYEQYF.

The rearrangement uses TRBV29-1 and TRBJ1-1; D gene unclear. This CDR3 is built from 12 residues. Trimming removed 4 bases from V and 0 bases from J, with 6 bases in between. CDR1 and CDR2 (germline): SQVTM, ANQGSEA. The CDR3 DNA reads TGCAGCGTTGCCCCCATGAACACTGAAGCTTTCTTT. It translates to CSVAPMNTEAFF.

The J gene is TRBJ1-4, the V gene TRBV19, with D possibly matching TRBD1 (5 bases). The germline gives CDR1 LNHDA, CDR2 SQIVND (reference sequence). CDR3 length: 13 residues. V shed 10 bases and J shed 4 bases, with 13 bases lying between them. As DNA, the CDR3 is TGTGCCACCAGGGCCGGTAATAATGAAAAACTGTTTTTT. Protein sequence: CATRAGNNEKLFF.

As for this clone: This specimen includes other DNA sequences encoding the same CDR3. The chain carries TRBV19 and TRBJ1-1, with a weak D call TRBD1 (6 bases). The CDR3 length is 13 residues. Trimming removed 0 bases at V and 5 bases at J, with 7 bases between. Per germline, CDR1 LNHDA and CDR2 SQIVND (reference sequence). The CDR3 DNA reads TGTGCCAGTAGTATAGACAGGGGTACTGAAGCTTTCTTT. Its protein is CASSIDRGTEAFF.

J is TRBJ1-5 and V is TRBV30, with D unclear. The CDR3 length is 16 residues. CDR1 and CDR2 (germline): GTSNPN, SVGIG (reference sequence). Trimming removed 1 base from V and 0 bases from J, with 13 bases in between. The CDR3 region is CAWSGSGVDSNQPQHF. CDR3 DNA: TGTGCCTGGAGTGGGTCCGGGGTCGATAGCAATCAGCCCCAGCATTTT.

The chain joins TRBV28 to TRBJ2-7, with 8 bases aligning to TRBD1. Germline assignment: CDR1 MDHEN and CDR2 SYDVKM. V was pared by 7 bases and J by 3 bases, with 8 bases of the junction left unmatched. The CDR3 totals 14 residues. CDR3 amino acids: CASIRQGISYEQYF. CDR3 coding DNA: TGTGCCAGCATCAGACAGGGGATAAGCTACGAGCAGTACTTC.

This clone was seen a few times. V usage is TRBV5-4 and J usage is TRBJ1-2, with a tentative D call TRBD1 (5 bases). Between the trimmed V and J ends, which lost 2 bases and 1 base, there was a span of 6 bases. The CDR3 length is 13 residues. Germline values: CDR1 SGHNT, CDR2 YYREEE (reference sequence). The CDR3 protein is CASSLRGNYGYTF. CDR3 nucleotide sequence: TGTGCCAGCAGCTTAAGGGGTAACTATGGCTACACCTTC. The variable domain in full, completed from reference TRBV5-4 and TRBJ1-2, reads ETGVTQSPTHLIKTRGQQVTLRCSSQSGHNTVSWYQQALGQGPQFIFQYYREEENGRGNFPPRFSGLQFPNYSSELNVNALELDDSALYLCASSLRGNYGYTFGSGTRLTVV.

Only a few counts were recorded for this clone. The chain carries TRBV28 and TRBJ2-3; perhaps TRBD2 as D (5 bases). This CDR3 comprises 14 residues. V was trimmed by 2 bases and J by 3 bases, leaving 9 bases between them. CDR1 MDHEN and CDR2 SYDVKM come from the germline V gene. For the CDR3, the DNA is TGTGCCAGCAGTTTAGTGTCGGGGACAGATACGCAGTATTTT. Its translation is CASSLVSGTDTQYF.

The V and J genes are TRBV2 and TRBJ1-2; possible D gene TRBD1, 6 bases. CDR3 length equals 12 residues. The V end was cut by 5 bases, the J end by 8 bases, with 12 bases between. Germline values: CDR1 SNHLY, CDR2 FYNNEI. The CDR3 sequence: CASSWDTPGYTF. CDR3 sequence (DNA): TGTGCCAGCAGTTGGGACACCCCCGGCTACACCTTC.

The chain recombines TRBV27 with TRBJ1-6; no clear D gene. The CDR3 consists of 12 residues. The ends were cut back, 8 bases at V and 4 bases at J, with 6 bases in the middle. Germline V gene lookup returns CDR1 MNHEY and CDR2 SMNVEV (reference sequence). The CDR3 nucleotides are TGTGCCAGCCGGGGTTATAATTCACCCCTCCACTTT. This codes for CASRGYNSPLHF.

The V gene is TRBV10-3, the J gene TRBJ1-1; possibly TRBD1 for D (6 bases). Germline V CDR1 and CDR2: ENHRY, SYGVKD. This CDR3 contains 13 residues. V lost 7 bases and J lost 5, with 14 bases in between. CDR3 loop: CAIKSPRGTEAFF. CDR3 coding DNA: TGTGCCATCAAATCACCCAGGGGAACTGAAGCTTTCTTT.

This clone occurred a few times. V gene TRBV6-5 combines with J gene TRBJ1-2; tentatively, D is TRBD1 (6 bases). Germline V gives CDR1 MNHEY, CDR2 SVGAGI. This CDR3 comprises 15 residues. V was cut by 4 bases and J by 8 bases, with 20 bases left in between. CDR3 protein: CASSSPQSGQKGYTF. In DNA, the CDR3 is TGTGCCAGCAGTTCCCCCCAGTCAGGACAGAAAGGCTACACCTTC.

CDR3 DNA sequence: TGCGCCAGCAGCCAAGCTACAGGGGAATGGCAGCCCCAGCATTTT. The encoded protein is CASSQATGEWQPQHF. V gene TRBV4-1 combines with J gene TRBJ1-5, with 7 bases matching TRBD1. Losses at the gene ends were 1 base for V and 7 bases for J; bases not matched to a gene: 7. Germline CDR1 and CDR2: MGHRA and YSYEKL. CDR3 length equals 15 residues.

J is TRBJ2-5 and V is TRBV6-1, with D perhaps TRBD1 (6 bases). CDR1 and CDR2 (germline): MNHNS, SASEGT. Trimming pared 5 bases from V and 0 bases from J, leaving 13 bases between. There are 15 residues in the CDR3. The CDR3 coding sequence is TGTGCCAGCAGTAAGGGGGTCCTGTACCAAGAGACCCAGTACTTC. Protein product: CASSKGVLYQETQYF.

In this sample, this clone turned up once. This sequence joins TRBV5-1 and TRBJ2-1, with 10 bases fitting TRBD2. The germline CDR1 and CDR2 sequences are SGHRS and YFSETQ. Unmatched junction bases numbered 11, after V lost 5 bases and J lost 0 bases. The CDR3 has 18 amino acids. Written as DNA, the CDR3 is TGCGCCAGCAGGGACCGGACTAGCGGAGCCGTCTCCTACAATGAGCAGTTCTTC. Translating it yields CASRDRTSGAVSYNEQFF.

The genes are TRBV2 and TRBJ1-2; 7 bases align to TRBD1. Unmatched junction bases numbered 10, after V lost 2 bases and J lost 4 bases. Germline-derived CDR1 and CDR2 are SNHLY and FYNNEI. This CDR3 is built from 16 residues. This CDR3 is CASSETTRGTGYGYTF. The DNA for the CDR3 is TGTGCCAGCAGTGAAACAACCAGGGGGACCGGCTATGGCTACACCTTC.

The chain recombines TRBV28 with TRBJ2-7; possible D gene TRBD1, 5 bases. Per germline, CDR1 MDHEN and CDR2 SYDVKM. V was shortened by 6 bases and J by 0 bases, with 12 bases between the two germline ends. This CDR3 is built from 14 residues. The DNA for the CDR3 is TGTGCCAGCAGCACAGGCGCGGACTCCTACGAGCAGTACTTC. It yields the protein CASSTGADSYEQYF.

The rearrangement uses TRBV5-1 and TRBJ2-1; possible D gene TRBD2, 7 bases. The V gene lost 4 bases and the J gene lost 2 bases, with 13 bases spanning the gap. CDR3 length: 15 amino acids. In germline, CDR1 is SGHRS, CDR2 YFSETQ. CDR3 amino acids: CASSQTGRAYNEQFF. For the CDR3, the DNA is TGCGCCAGCAGCCAAACAGGGAGGGCCTACAATGAGCAGTTCTTC.

The chain employs TRBV28 and TRBJ2-3; maybe TRBD2 (5 bases). Trimming took off 4 bases at V and 3 bases at J, with 14 bases between the two ends. This CDR3 has 15 residues. From germline, CDR1 is MDHEN and CDR2 SYDVKM. The CDR3 DNA follows: TGTGCCAGCAGTTCCGCAGCGGAGGCAACAGATACGCAGTATTTT. Protein: CASSSAAEATDTQYF.

CDR3 sequence (DNA): TGTGCCAGCAGCTCCCTAACTGGACAGAGGGAACACCGGTGGGAGCTGTTTTTT. Translated, it gives CASSSLTGQREHRWELFF. The chain couples TRBV7-2 to TRBJ2-2; a weak D match, TRBD1 (6 bases). The CDR3 loop spans 18 amino acids. The germline V gene has CDR1 SGHTA and CDR2 FQGNSA. With 4 bases removed from V and 9 bases from J, the gap between germline ends came to 27 bases.

V usage is TRBV12-5 and J usage is TRBJ1-3; D ambiguous. CDR1 is LGHNT, CDR2 FRNRAP, per germline. The ends were cut back, 4 bases at V and 2 bases at J, with 15 bases in the middle. This CDR3 comprises 16 residues. CDR3 region: CASGSQPQVTGNTIYF. The CDR3 DNA sequence: TGTGCTAGTGGTTCTCAACCACAAGTGACTGGAAACACCATATATTTT.

This sequence joins TRBV4-2 and TRBJ1-5, with D tentatively TRBD1 (5 bases). This CDR3 is 16 amino acids long. Germline CDR1 is LGHNA and CDR2 is YNFKEQ. Trimming took off 1 base at V and 3 bases at J, with 13 bases between the two ends. This CDR3 reads CASSQATTGYNQPQHF. In nucleotides, the CDR3 is TGTGCCAGCAGCCAAGCAACTACAGGTTACAATCAGCCCCAGCATTTT.

This chain links TRBV7-2 with TRBJ1-2; 7 bases agree with TRBD1. J lost 4 bases, V lost 5 bases, and 10 bases had no gene match. Germline CDR1 and CDR2: SGHTA and FQGNSA. This CDR3 spans 15 amino acids. In DNA form, the CDR3 reads TGTGCCAGCAGCCCCGAGGGGCAGGGGGGCTATGGCTACACCTTC. Protein product: CASSPEGQGGYGYTF.